The clone carrying this T cell receptor beta chain was observed once. Antigen unknown. V lost 3 bases to trimming and J lost 5 bases; unmatched junction nucleotides: 4. This CDR3 has 13 amino acids. Germline lookup yields CDR1 MDHEN and CDR2 SYDVKM. Libraries were prepared by immunoSEQ multiplex PCR; TCRdb keeps only in-frame clonotypes and omits some of them. The sample consists of 31,000 or so clones, about 89% of them appearing once. This sample is part of a study of T cells in localized non-small cell lung cancer. Overall study results and limits: Detection in adjacent lung was observed for a median about 56 of the top 100 tumor clones.

The sample in question was peripheral blood, obtained before any cancer treatment. The sequence came from a female donor at least 60 years old with stage I lung adenocarcinoma. The rearrangement joins TRBV28 to TRBJ2-7, with 7 bases fitting TRBD1. The CDR3 is CASSFNRGHEQYF. CDR3 DNA: TGTGCCAGCAGTTTTAACAGGGGCCACGAGCAGTACTTC.